The clone carrying this TCR beta chain was observed a handful of times. The antigen is undetermined. The sample has other DNA sequences that encode this CDR3 too. The PCR contained 60 Vbeta and 13 Jbeta primers. Produced via immunoSEQ multiplex PCR; TCRdb's table is partial and in-frame only. The profile shows some 220,000 clones, roughly 81% of them singletons. The data derive from a study of cytomegalovirus exposure and HLA in healthy donors. The CDR3 loop spans 12 amino acids. CDR1 and CDR2 from the germline V gene are GTSNPN and SVGIG (reference sequence). The V end was cut by 4 bases, the J end by 8 bases, with 12 bases between. Study-wide results and caveats: In presence/absence analyses, roughly uniform sequencing depth across donors was assumed. Analyzed later, most CMV-associated TCR beta chains appeared HLA-restricted. TCR beta chains numbering more than 150 were designated cytomegalovirus-associated.

The sample taken for sequencing was PBMCs. The gene calls are TRBV30 and TRBJ2-1; a possible D gene is TRBD2 (7 bases). The TCR sequence derives from a girl aged 2 to 9 in good health and CMV-seronegative. CDR3 in amino acids: CAWKGGAHEQFF. Here the CDR3 DNA reads TGTGCCTGGAAAGGGGGGGCCCATGAGCAGTTCTTC.